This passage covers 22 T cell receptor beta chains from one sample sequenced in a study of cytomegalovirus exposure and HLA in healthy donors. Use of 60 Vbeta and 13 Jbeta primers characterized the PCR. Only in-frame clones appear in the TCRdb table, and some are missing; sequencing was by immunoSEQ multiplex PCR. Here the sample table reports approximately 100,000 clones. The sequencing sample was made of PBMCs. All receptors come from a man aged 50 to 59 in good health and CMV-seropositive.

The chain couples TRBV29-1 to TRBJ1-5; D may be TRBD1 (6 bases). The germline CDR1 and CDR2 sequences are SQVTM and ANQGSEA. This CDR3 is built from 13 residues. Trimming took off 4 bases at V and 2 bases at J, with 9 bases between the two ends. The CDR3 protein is CSVGAGGNQPQHF. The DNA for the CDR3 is TGCAGCGTTGGGGCAGGGGGCAATCAGCCCCAGCATTTT.

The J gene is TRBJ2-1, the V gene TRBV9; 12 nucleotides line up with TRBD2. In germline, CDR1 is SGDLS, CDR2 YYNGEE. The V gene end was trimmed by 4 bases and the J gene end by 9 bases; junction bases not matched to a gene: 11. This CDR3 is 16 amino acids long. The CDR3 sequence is CASSRSLAGGGGEQFF. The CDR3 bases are TGTGCCAGCAGCAGATCCCTAGCGGGAGGGGGGGGTGAGCAGTTCTTC. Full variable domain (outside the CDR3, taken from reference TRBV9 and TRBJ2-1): DSGVTQTPKHLITATGQRVTLRCSPRSGDLSVYWYQQSLDQGLQFLIQYYNGEERAKGNILERFSAQQFPDLHSELNLSSLELGDSALYFCASSRSLAGGGGEQFFGPGTRLTVL.

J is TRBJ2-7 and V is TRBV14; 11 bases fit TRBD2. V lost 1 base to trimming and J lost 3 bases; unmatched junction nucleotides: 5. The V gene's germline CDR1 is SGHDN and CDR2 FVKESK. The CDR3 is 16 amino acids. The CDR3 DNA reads TGTGCCAGCAGCCAAGGACTAGCGGGAATCGTCTACGAGCAGTACTTC. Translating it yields CASSQGLAGIVYEQYF.

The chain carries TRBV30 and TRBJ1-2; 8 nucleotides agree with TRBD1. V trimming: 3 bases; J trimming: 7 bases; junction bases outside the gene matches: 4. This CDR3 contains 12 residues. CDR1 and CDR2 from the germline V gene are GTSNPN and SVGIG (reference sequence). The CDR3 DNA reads TGTGCCTGGAGGGACAGGGCGGGTGGCTACACCTTC. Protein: CAWRDRAGGYTF.

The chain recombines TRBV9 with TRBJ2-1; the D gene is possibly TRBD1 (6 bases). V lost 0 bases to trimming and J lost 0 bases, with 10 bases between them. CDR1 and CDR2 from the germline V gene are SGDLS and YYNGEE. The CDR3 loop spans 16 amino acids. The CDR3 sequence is CASSVGQGSSYNEQFF. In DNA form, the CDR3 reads TGTGCCAGCAGCGTAGGGCAGGGGAGCTCCTACAATGAGCAGTTCTTC.

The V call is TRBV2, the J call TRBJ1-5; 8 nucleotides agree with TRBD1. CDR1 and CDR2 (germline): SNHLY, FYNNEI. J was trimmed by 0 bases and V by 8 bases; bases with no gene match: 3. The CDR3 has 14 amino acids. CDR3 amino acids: CASGQGHSNQPQHF. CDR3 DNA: TGTGCCAGCGGACAGGGTCATAGCAATCAGCCCCAGCATTTT.

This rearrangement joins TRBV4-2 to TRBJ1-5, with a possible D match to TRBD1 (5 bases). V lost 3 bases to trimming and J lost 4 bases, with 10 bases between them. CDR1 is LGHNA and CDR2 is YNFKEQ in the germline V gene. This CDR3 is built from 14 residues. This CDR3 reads CASSQPGGNQPQHF. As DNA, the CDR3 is TGTGCCAGCAGCCAGCCCGGGGGAAATCAGCCCCAGCATTTT.

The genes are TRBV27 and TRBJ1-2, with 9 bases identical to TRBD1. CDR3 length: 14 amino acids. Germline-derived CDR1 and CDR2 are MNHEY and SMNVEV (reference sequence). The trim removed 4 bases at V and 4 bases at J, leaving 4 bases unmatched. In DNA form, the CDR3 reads TGTGCCAGCAGTTGGGGACAGGGCGTCTATGGCTACACCTTC. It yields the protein CASSWGQGVYGYTF.

For the CDR3, the DNA is TGTGCCAGCACCATCGGGACAGGGAAGACCCAGTACTTC. Amino acids: CASTIGTGKTQYF. The chain carries TRBV6-1 and TRBJ2-5; TRBD1 matches 9 bases. Looked up from germline, CDR1 is MNHNS and CDR2 is SASEGT. The CDR3 runs to 13 residues. Losses at the gene ends were 7 bases for V and 6 bases for J; bases not matched to a gene: 6.

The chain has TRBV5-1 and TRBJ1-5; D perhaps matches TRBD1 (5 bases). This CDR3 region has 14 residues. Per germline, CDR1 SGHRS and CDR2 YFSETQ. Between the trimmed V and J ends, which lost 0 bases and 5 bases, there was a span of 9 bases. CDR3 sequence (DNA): TGCGCCAGCAGCTTGGAGGGGTTCCATCAGCCCCAGCATTTT. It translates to CASSLEGFHQPQHF. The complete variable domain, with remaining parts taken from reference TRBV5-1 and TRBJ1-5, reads KAGVTQTPRYLIKTRGQQVTLSCSPISGHRSVSWYQQTPGQGLQFLFEYFSETQRNKGNFPGRFSGRQFSNSRSEMNVSTLELGDSALYLCASSLEGFHQPQHFGDGTRLSIL.

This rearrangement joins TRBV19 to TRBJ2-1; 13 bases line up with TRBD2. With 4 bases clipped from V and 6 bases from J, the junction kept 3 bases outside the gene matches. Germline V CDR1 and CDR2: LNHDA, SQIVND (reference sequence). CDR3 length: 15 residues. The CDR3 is CASSTRLAGGNEQFF. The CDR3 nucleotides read TGTGCCAGTAGTACCAGACTAGCGGGAGGCAATGAGCAGTTCTTC. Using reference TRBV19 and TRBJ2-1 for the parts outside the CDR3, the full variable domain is DGGITQSPKYLFRKEGQNVTLSCEQNLNHDAMYWYRQDPGQGLRLIYYSQIVNDFQKGDIAEGYSVSREKKESFPLTVTSAQKNPTAFYLCASSTRLAGGNEQFFGPGTRLTVL.

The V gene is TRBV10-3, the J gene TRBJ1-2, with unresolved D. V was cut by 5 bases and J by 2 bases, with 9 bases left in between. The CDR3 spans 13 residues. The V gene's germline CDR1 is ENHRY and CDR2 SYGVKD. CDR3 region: CAISPTDNYGYTF. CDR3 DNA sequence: TGTGCCATCAGTCCTACAGACAACTATGGCTACACCTTC.

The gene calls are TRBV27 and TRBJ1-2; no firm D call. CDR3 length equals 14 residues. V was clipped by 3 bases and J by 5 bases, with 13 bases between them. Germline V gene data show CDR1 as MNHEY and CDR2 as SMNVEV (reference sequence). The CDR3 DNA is TGTGCCAGCAGTTTTCTTCCAGGAGGATATGGCTACACCTTC. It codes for CASSFLPGGYGYTF.

The CDR3, as DNA: TGCGCCAGCAGCAAAGCGGGAGTGGGGGAGACCCAGTACTTC. Translated: CASSKAGVGETQYF. The J gene is TRBJ2-5, the V gene TRBV5-1; 8 nucleotides line up with TRBD2. Germline loops: CDR1 SGHRS, CDR2 YFSETQ. The V gene end was trimmed by 4 bases and the J gene end by 5 bases; junction bases not matched to a gene: 7. This CDR3 spans 14 amino acids. Together with reference TRBV5-1 and TRBJ2-5, the CDR3 gives the full variable domain: KAGVTQTPRYLIKTRGQQVTLSCSPISGHRSVSWYQQTPGQGLQFLFEYFSETQRNKGNFPGRFSGRQFSNSRSEMNVSTLELGDSALYLCASSKAGVGETQYFGPGTRLLVL.

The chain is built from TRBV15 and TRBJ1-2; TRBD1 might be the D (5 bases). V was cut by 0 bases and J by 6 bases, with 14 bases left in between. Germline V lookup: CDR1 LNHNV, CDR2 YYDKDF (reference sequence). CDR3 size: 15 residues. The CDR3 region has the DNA TGTGCCACCAGCAGAGATCCGCAGGGATGGGATGGCTACACCTTC. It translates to CATSRDPQGWDGYTF.

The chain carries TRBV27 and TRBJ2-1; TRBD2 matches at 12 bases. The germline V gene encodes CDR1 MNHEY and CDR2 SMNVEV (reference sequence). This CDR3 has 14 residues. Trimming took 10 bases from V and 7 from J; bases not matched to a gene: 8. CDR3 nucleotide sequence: TGTGCCAACCTACTAGCGGGAGGCATAAATGAGCAGTTCTTC. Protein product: CANLLAGGINEQFF.

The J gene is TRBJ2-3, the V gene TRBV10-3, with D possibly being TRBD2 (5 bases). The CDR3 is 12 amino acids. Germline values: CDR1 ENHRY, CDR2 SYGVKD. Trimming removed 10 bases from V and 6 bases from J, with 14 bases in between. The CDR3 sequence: CASRESEDTQYF. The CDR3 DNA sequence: TGTGCCAGCCGGGAATCAGAGGATACGCAGTATTTT.

CDR3 DNA sequence: TGTGCCAGCTCACCAGGGCGGGACACCGGGGAGCTGTTTTTT. Protein: CASSPGRDTGELFF. This rearrangement joins TRBV18 to TRBJ2-2, with D perhaps TRBD2 (5 bases). There are 14 residues in the CDR3. Germline CDR1 KGHSH, CDR2 LQKENI. V was trimmed by 2 bases and J by 3 bases, leaving 7 bases between them.

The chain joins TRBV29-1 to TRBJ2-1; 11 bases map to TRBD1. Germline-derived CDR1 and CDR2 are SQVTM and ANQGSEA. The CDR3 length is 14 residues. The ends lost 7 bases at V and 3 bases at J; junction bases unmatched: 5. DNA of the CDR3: TGCAGCGCTGGACAGGGGGCGGGCTACAATGAGCAGTTCTTC. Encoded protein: CSAGQGAGYNEQFF.

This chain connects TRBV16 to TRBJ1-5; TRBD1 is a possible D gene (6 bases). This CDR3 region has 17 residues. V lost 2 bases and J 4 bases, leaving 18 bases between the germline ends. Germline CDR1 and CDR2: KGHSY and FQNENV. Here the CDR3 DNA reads TGTGCCAGCAGCCAACATGCCCGACAGGCCGGTAATCAGCCCCAGCATTTT. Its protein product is CASSQHARQAGNQPQHF.

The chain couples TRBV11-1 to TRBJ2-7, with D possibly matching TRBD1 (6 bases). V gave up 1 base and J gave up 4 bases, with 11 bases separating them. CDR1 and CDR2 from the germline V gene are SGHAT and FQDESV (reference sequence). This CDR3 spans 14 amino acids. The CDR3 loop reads CASSLGPQGYEQYF. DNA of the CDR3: TGTGCCAGCAGCTTAGGGCCACAGGGATACGAGCAGTACTTC.

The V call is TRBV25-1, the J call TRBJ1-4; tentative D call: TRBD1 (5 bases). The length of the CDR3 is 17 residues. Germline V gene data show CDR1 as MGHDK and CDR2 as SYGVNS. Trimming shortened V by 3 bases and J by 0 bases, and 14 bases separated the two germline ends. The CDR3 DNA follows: TGTGCCAGCAGTGACTTAGACAGAGGCTCAACTAATGAAAAACTGTTTTTT. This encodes CASSDLDRGSTNEKLFF.